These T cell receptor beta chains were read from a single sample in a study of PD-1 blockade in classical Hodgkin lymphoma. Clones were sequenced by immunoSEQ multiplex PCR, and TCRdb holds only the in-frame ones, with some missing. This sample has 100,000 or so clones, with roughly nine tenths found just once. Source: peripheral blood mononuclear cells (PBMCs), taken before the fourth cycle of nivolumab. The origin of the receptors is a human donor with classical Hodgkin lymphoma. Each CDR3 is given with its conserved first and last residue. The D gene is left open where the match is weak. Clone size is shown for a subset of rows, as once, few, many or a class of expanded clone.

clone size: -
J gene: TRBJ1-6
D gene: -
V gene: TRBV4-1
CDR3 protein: CASSQGQPGLSSYNSPLHF
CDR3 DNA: TGCGCCAGCAGCCAAGGACAGCCGGGGTTGAGCTCCTATAATTCACCCCTCCACTTT

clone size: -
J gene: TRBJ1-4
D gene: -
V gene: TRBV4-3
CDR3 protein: CASSAHLARGEKLFF
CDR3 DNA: TGCGCCAGCAGCGCTCATCTGGCGCGGGGTGAAAAACTGTTTTTT

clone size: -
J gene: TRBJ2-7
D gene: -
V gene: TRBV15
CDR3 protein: CATSRDSGTQYF
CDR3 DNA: TGTGCCACCAGCAGAGATTCGGGTACCCAGTACTTC

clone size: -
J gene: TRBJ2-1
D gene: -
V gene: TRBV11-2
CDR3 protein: CASSLDYGGLSYNEQFF
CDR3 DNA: TGTGCCAGCAGCTTAGATTACGGCGGGCTCTCCTACAATGAGCAGTTCTTC

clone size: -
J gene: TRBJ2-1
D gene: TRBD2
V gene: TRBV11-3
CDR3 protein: CASSLGSLAGGRGNEQFF
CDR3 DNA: TGTGCCAGCAGCTTAGGTTCACTAGCGGGAGGCCGAGGGAATGAGCAGTTCTTC

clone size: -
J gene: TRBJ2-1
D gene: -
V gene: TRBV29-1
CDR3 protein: CSVEDAGSSYNEQFF
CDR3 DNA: TGCAGCGTTGAAGATGCAGGGAGCTCCTACAATGAGCAGTTCTTC

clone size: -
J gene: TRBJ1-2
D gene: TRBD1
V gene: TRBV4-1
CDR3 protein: CASSQDLTTGDLDGYTF
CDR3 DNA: TGCGCCAGCAGCCAAGACCTAACTACAGGGGACCTAGATGGCTACACCTTC

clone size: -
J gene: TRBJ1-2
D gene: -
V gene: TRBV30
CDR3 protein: CAWSWRYNYGYTF
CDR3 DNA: TGTGCCTGGAGTTGGCGGTATAACTATGGCTACACCTTC

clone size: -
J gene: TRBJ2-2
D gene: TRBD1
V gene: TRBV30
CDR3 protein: CAWGTGGGVTHLTGELFF
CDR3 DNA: TGTGCCTGGGGGACAGGGGGCGGTGTGACCCACCTGACCGGGGAGCTGTTTTTT

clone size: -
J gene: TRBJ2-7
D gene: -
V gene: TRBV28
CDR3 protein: CASIGRIEQYF
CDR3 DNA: TGTGCCAGCATAGGGAGGATCGAGCAGTACTTC

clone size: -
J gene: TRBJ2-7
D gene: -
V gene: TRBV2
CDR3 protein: CASTRTDTYEQYF
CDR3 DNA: TGTGCCAGTACTCGGACCGACACCTACGAGCAGTACTTC

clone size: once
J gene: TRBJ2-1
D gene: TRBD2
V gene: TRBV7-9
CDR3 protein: CASSLTGTSGRNYNEQFF
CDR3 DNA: TGTGCCAGCAGCTTAACCGGGACTAGCGGGAGGAACTACAATGAGCAGTTCTTC

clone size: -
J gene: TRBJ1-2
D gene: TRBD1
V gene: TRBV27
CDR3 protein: CASSWDRAANYGYTF
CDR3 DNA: TGTGCCAGCAGTTGGGACAGGGCGGCAAACTATGGCTACACCTTC

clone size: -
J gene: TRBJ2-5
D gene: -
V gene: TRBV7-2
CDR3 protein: CASNLGLRETQYF
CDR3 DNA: TGTGCCAGCAATCTGGGACTTCGGGAGACCCAGTACTTC

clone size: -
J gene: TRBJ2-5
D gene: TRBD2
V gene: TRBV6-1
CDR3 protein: CASTQLAGGSETQYF
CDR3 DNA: TGTGCCAGCACACAACTAGCGGGAGGATCCGAGACCCAGTACTTC

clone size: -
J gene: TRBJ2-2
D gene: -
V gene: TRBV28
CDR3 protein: CASSPPPGELFF
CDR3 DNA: TGTGCCAGCAGTCCTCCCCCCGGGGAGCTGTTTTTT

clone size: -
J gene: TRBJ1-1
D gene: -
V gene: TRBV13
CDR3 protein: CASSPTSGVGTEAFF
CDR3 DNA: TGTGCCAGCAGCCCTACCTCGGGGGTGGGCACTGAAGCTTTCTTT

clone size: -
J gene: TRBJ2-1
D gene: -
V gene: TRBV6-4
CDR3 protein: CASSDSMLRSYNEQFF
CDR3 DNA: TGTGCCAGCAGTGACTCTATGCTGAGGTCCTACAATGAGCAGTTCTTC

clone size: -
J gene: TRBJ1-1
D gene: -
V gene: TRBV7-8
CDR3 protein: CASSAKQSTEAFF
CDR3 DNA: TGTGCCAGCAGCGCAAAACAGTCCACTGAAGCTTTCTTT

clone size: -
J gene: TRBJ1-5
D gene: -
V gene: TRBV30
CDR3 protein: CAWSVGLPNQPQHF
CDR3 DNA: TGTGCCTGGAGTGTAGGGCTGCCCAATCAGCCCCAGCATTTT

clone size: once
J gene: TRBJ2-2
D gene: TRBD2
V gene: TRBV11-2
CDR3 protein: CASSLRLAGGGELFF
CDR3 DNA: TGTGCCAGCAGCCTTCGACTAGCGGGAGGTGGGGAGCTGTTTTTT

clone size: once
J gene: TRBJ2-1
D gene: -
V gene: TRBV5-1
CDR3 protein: CASSLGVSVYEQFF
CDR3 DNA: TGCGCCAGCAGCTTGGGGGTTTCGGTGTATGAGCAGTTCTTC

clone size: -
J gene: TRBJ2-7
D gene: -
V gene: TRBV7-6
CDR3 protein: CASSTQGNEQYF
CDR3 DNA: TGTGCCAGCAGCACTCAGGGTAACGAGCAGTACTTC

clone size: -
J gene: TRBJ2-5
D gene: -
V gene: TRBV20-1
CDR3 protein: CSAGTETQYF
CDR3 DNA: TGCAGTGCGGGAACAGAGACCCAGTACTTC

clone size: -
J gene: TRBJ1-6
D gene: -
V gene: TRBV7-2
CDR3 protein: CASSEAYQPHNSPLHF
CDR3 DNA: TGTGCCAGCAGCGAGGCATACCAACCTCATAATTCACCCCTCCACTTT

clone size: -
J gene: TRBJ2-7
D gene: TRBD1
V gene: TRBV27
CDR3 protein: CASSSILGQGIDEQYF
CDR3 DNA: TGTGCCAGCAGTTCTATACTCGGACAGGGGATTGACGAGCAGTACTTC

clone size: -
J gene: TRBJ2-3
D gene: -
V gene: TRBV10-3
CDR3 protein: CAISEPSGTDTQYF
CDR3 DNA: TGTGCCATCAGTGAGCCTAGCGGCACAGATACGCAGTATTTT

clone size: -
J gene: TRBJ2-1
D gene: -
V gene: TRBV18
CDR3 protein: CASSPRSVAGIHNEQFF
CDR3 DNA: TGTGCCAGCTCACCACGGTCCGTGGCAGGGATCCACAATGAGCAGTTCTTC

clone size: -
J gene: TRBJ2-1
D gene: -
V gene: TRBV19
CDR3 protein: CASSISGSSEQFF
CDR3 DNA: TGTGCCAGTAGTATATCTGGGTCGAGTGAGCAGTTCTTC

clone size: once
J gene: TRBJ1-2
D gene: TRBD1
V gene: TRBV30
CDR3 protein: CAYRTGGTYGYTF
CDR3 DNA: TGTGCCTACAGGACAGGGGGAACCTATGGCTACACCTTC

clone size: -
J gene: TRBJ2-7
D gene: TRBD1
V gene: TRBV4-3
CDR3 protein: CASSQDTLGQGYEQYF
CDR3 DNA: TGCGCCAGCAGCCAAGATACCCTCGGACAGGGCTACGAGCAGTACTTC

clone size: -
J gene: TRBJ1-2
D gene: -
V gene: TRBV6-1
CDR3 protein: CASSLNGHSNYGYTF
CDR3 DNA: TGTGCCAGCAGTCTGAACGGACACTCTAACTATGGCTACACCTTC

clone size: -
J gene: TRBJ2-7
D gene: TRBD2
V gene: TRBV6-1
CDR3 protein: CASSEASSGRSAYEQYF
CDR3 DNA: TGTGCCAGCAGTGAAGCGAGTAGCGGGAGGTCCGCCTACGAGCAGTACTTC

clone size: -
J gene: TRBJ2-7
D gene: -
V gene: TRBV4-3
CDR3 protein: CASSQTGTSYEQYF
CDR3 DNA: TGCGCCAGCAGCCAAACAGGGACATCCTACGAGCAGTACTTC

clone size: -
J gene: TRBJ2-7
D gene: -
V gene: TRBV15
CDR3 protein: CATSREGGSYEQYF
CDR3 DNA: TGTGCCACCAGCAGAGAGGGGGGATCCTACGAGCAGTACTTC

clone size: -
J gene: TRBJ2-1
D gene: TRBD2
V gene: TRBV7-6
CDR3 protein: CASSLGGSLSEQFF
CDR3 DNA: TGTGCCAGCAGCTTAGGCGGGAGTTTGAGTGAGCAGTTCTTC

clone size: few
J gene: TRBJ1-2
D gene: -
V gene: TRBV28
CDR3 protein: CASTLTVNYGYTF
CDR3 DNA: TGTGCCAGCACCCTGACAGTAAACTATGGCTACACCTTC

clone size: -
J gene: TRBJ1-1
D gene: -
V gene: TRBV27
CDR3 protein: CASSWYPGNTEAFF
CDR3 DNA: TGTGCCAGCAGTTGGTACCCGGGGAACACTGAAGCTTTCTTT

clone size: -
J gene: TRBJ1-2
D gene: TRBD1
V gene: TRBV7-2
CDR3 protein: CASSLAGQGGGYTF
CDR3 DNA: TGTGCCAGCAGCTTAGCGGGACAGGGGGGAGGCTACACCTTC

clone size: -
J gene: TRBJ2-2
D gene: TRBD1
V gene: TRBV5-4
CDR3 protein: CASSLTGTGGPGELFF
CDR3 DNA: TGTGCCAGCAGCTTGACCGGGACAGGGGGTCCCGGGGAGCTGTTTTTT

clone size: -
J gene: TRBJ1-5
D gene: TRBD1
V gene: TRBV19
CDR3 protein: CASTQDRGGNQPQHF
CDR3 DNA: TGTGCCAGTACCCAGGACAGGGGGGGTAATCAGCCCCAGCATTTT

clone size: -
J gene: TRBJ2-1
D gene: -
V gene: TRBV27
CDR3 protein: CASSGNKRNPYNEQFF
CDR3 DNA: TGTGCCAGCAGTGGTAATAAGAGGAACCCCTACAATGAGCAGTTCTTC

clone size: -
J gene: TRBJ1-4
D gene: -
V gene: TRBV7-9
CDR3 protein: CASSLGRNNEKLFF
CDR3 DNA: TGTGCCAGCAGCTTAGGGCGGAATAATGAAAAACTGTTTTTT

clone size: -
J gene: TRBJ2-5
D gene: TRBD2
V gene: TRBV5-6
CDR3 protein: CASSLYRLALETQYF
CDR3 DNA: TGTGCCAGCAGCTTGTACAGACTAGCTCTGGAGACCCAGTACTTC

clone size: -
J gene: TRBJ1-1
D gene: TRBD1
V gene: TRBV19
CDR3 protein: CASSIGQGIEEAFF
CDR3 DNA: TGTGCCAGTAGTATAGGACAGGGGATCGAAGAAGCTTTCTTT